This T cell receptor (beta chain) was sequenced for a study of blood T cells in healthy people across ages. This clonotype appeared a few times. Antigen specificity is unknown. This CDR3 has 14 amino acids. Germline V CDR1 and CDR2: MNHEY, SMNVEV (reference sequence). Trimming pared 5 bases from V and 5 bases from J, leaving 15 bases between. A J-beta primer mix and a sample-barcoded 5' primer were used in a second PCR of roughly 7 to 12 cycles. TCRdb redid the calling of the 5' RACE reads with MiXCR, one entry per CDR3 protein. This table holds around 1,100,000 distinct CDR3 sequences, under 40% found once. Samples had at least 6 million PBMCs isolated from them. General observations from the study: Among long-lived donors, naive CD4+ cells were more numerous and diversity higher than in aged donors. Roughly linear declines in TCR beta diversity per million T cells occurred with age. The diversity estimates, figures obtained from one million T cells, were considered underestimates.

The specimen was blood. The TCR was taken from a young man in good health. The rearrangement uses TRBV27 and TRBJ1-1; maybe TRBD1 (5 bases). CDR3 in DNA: TGTGCCAGCAGTACACGGGGAGGGGCTACTGAAGCTTTCTTT. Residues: CASSTRGGATEAFF.